The clone carrying this T cell receptor (beta chain) was recorded a few times. Its specificity is not known. The CDR3 is 14 residues long. V gave up 0 bases and J gave up 7 bases, with 10 bases separating them. Germline CDR1 is GTSNPN and CDR2 is SVGIG (reference sequence). This record belongs to a study of shared clonotypes between healthy human individuals. General study points: Specimens sampled were limited to blood, with tissue repertoires likely differing. Non-shared clonotypes had lower generation probabilities than those shared by all four donors. Rarefaction curves obtained for sorted subsets showed sequencing incomplete despite large depth.

Once extracted for a subset, genomic DNA was divided evenly among several immunoSEQ plates. Data came from immunoSEQ multiplex PCR; TCRdb stores just in-frame clones and leaves some out. In the table there are 2,100,000 or so clones, 95% of which are singletons. The specimen was naive CD4+ T cells sorted from blood. Subset specified: CD45RA+ positively selected. The chain is built from TRBV30 and TRBJ1-6; a weak D match, TRBD1 (6 bases). The TCR originated in a man aged 18 to 29 in good health. The CDR3 loop is CAWSVGTLNSPLHF. The CDR3 coding sequence is TGTGCCTGGAGTGTAGGGACACTCAATTCACCCCTCCACTTT.